This T cell receptor beta chain is from a study of CD8 T cells in ankylosing spondylitis. CDR1 and CDR2 from the germline V gene are MNHNS and SASEGT. Trimming left V 7 bases short and J 6 bases short, with 17 bases between. The CDR3 consists of 14 residues. A note on this clonotype: Its antigen is undetermined.

Making use of molecular barcodes, quantitative 5'-RACE generated TCR beta libraries. Each CDR3 protein gets one entry after TCRdb re-called the 5' RACE reads with MiXCR. This table has about 350,000 distinct CDR3 sequences, roughly 20% appearing once. Overall study results and limits: About 8 highly homologous variants made up a TCR beta motif that seemed to typify ankylosing spondylitis blood.

The origin of this receptor is a male donor with ankylosing spondylitis or in good health (not recorded which). The chain joins TRBV6-1 to TRBJ2-3; D not certain. The sample was blood, either unsorted or a sorted T cell fraction (not recorded which). CDR3 loop: CASIGTATPDTQYF. DNA for the CDR3: TGTGCCAGCATCGGCACAGCTACTCCGGATACGCAGTATTTT.